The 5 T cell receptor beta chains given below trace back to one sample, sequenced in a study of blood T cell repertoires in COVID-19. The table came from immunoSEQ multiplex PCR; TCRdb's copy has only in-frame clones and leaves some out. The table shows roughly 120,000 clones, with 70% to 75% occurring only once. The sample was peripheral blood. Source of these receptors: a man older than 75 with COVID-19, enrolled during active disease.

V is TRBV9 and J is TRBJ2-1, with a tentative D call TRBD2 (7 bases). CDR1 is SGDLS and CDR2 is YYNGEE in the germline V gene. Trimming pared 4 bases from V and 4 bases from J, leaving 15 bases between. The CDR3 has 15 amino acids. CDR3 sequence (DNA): TGTGCCAGCAGCATAGCGGCGGGGGCGTACAATGAGCAGTTCTTC. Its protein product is CASSIAAGAYNEQFF. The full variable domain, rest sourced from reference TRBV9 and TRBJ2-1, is DSGVTQTPKHLITATGQRVTLRCSPRSGDLSVYWYQQSLDQGLQFLIQYYNGEERAKGNILERFSAQQFPDLHSELNLSSLELGDSALYFCASSIAAGAYNEQFFGPGTRLTVL.

CDR3 sequence: CASSPAFLDPPLGGTAYEQYF. The CDR3 coding sequence is TGTGCCAGCAGTCCCGCTTTTCTAGATCCACCTCTCGGAGGGACAGCCTACGAGCAGTACTTC. The gene calls are TRBV3-1 (or the pseudogene TRBV3-2) and TRBJ2-7; D is perhaps TRBD1 (7 bases). V lost 6 bases and J lost 2, with 35 bases in between. Germline CDR1 and CDR2: LGHDT and YNNKEL (reference sequence). This CDR3 spans 21 amino acids.

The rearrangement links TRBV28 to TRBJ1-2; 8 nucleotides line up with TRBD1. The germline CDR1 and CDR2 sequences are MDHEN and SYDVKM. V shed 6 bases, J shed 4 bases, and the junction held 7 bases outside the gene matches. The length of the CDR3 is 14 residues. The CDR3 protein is CASSYKDRGYGYTF. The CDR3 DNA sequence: TGTGCCAGCAGCTACAAAGACAGGGGCTATGGCTACACCTTC.

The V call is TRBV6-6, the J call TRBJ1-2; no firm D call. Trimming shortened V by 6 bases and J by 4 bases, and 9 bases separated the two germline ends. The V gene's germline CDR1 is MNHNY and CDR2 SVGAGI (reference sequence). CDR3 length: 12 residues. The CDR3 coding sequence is TGTGCCAGCAGATCTCGAGGCTATGGCTACACCTTC. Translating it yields CASRSRGYGYTF.

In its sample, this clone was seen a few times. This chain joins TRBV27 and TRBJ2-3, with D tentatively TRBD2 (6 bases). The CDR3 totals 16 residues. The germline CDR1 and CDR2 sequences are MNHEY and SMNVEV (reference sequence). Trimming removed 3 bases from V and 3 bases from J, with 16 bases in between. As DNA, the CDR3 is TGTGCCAGCAGTTTCGACGGAGGGCTCTGGACAGATACGCAGTATTTT. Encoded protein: CASSFDGGLWTDTQYF.